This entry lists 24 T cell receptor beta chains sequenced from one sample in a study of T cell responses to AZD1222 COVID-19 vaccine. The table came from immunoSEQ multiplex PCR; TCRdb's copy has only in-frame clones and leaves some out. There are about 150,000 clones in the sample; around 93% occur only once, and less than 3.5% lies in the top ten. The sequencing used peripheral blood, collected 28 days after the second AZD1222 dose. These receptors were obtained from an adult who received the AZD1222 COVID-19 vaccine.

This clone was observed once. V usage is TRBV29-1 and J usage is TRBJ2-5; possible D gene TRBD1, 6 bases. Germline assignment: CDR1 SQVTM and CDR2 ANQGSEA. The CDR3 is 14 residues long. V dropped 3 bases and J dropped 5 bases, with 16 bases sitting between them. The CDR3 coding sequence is TGCAGCGTTGAGTGGGACACGAGGGGGGAGACCCAGTACTTC. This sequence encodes CSVEWDTRGETQYF.

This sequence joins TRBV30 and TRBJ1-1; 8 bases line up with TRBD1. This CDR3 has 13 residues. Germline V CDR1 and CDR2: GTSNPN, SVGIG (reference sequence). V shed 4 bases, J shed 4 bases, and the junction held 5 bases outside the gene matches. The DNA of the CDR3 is TGTGCCTGGACCTTCGACAGGGGCACTGAAGCTTTCTTT. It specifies CAWTFDRGTEAFF.

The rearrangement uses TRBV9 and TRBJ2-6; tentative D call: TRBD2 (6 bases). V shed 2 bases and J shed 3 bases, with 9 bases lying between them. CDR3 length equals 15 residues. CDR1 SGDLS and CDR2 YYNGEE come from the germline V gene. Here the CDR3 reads CASSVRGGGANVLTF. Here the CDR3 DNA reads TGTGCCAGCAGCGTGAGGGGAGGTGGGGCCAACGTCCTGACTTTC. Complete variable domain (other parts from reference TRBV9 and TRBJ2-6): DSGVTQTPKHLITATGQRVTLRCSPRSGDLSVYWYQQSLDQGLQFLIQYYNGEERAKGNILERFSAQQFPDLHSELNLSSLELGDSALYFCASSVRGGGANVLTFGAGSRLTVL.

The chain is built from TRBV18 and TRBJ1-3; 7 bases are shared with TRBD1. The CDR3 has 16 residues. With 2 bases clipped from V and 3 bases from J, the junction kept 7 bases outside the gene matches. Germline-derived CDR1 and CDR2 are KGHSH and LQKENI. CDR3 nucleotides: TGTGCCAGCTCACCAGTTAATCGACAGGGTGGAAACACCATATATTTT. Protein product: CASSPVNRQGGNTIYF.

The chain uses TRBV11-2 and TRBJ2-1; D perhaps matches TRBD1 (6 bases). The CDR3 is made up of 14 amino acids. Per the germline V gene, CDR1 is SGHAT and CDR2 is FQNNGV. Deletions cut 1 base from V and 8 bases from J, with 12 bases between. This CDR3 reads CASSLARGNYEQFF. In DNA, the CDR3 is TGTGCCAGCAGCTTAGCTAGGGGGAACTATGAGCAGTTCTTC.

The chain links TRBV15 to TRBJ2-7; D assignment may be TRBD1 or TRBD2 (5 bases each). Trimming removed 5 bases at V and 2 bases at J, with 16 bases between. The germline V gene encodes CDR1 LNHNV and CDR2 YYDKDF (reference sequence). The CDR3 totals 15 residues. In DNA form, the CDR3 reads TGTGCCACCAGCTACTATCGGGACGGGACCTACGAGCAGTACTTC. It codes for CATSYYRDGTYEQYF. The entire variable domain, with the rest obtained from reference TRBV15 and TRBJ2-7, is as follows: DAMVIQNPRYQVTQFGKPVTLSCSQTLNHNVMYWYQQKSSQAPKLLFHYYDKDFNNEADTPDNFQSRRPNTSFCFLDIRSPGLGDTAMYLCATSYYRDGTYEQYFGPGTRLTVT.

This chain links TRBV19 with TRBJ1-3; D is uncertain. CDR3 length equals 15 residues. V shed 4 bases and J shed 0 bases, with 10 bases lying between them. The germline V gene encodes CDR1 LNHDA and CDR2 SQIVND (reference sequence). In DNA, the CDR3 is TGTGCCAGTAGTAGATGGCACATCTCTGGAAACACCATATATTTT. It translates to CASSRWHISGNTIYF.

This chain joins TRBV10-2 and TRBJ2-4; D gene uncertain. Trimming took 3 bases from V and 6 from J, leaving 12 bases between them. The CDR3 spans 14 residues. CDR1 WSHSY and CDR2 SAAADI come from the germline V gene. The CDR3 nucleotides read TGCGCCAGCAGTGATTCGTGGCAGACAAACATTCAGTACTTC. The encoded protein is CASSDSWQTNIQYF.

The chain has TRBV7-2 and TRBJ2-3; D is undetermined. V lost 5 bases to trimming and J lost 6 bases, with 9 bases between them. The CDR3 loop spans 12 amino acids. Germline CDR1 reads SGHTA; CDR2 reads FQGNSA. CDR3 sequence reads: CASSDTVDTQYF. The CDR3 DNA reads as TGTGCCAGCAGCGACACGGTGGATACGCAGTATTTT. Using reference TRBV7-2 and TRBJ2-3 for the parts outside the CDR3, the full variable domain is GAGVSQSPSNKVTEKGKDVELRCDPISGHTALYWYRQSLGQGLEFLIYFQGNSAPDKSGLPSDRFSAERTGGSVSTLTIQRTQQEDSAVYLCASSDTVDTQYFGPGTRLTVL.

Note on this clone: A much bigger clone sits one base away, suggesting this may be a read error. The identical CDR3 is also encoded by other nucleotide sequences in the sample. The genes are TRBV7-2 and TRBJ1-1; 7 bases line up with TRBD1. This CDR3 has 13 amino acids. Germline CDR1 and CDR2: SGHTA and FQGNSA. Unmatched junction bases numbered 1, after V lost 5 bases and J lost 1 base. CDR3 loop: CASSRQGNTEAFF. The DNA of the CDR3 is TGTGCCAGCAGCCGACAGGGGAACACTGAAGCTTTCTTT.

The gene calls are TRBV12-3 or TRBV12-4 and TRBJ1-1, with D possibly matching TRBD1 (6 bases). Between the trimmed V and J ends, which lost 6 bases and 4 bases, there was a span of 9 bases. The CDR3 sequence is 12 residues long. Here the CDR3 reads CASSPRGTEAFF. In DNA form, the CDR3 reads TGTGCCAGCAGCCCCAGGGGCACTGAAGCTTTCTTT.

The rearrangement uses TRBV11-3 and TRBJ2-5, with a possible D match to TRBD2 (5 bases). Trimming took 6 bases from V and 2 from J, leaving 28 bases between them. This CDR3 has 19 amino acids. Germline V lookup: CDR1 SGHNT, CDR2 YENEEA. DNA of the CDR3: TGTGCCAGCAGTCGTGACTGGAGTAACGGGAAGACCCATCAAGAGACCCAGTACTTC. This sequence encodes CASSRDWSNGKTHQETQYF.

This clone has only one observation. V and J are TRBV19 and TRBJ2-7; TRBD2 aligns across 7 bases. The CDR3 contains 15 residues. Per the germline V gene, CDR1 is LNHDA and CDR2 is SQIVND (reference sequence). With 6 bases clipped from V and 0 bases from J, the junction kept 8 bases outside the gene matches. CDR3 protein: CASSNAGGSSYEQYF. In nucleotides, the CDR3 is TGTGCCAGTAGCAATGCCGGGGGGTCCTCCTACGAGCAGTACTTC.

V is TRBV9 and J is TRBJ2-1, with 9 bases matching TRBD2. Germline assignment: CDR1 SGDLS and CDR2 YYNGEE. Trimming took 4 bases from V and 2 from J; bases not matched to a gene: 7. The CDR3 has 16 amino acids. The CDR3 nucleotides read TGTGCCAGCAGCCCAGTAGCGGGAGAGCCCTACAATGAGCAGTTCTTC. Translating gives CASSPVAGEPYNEQFF.

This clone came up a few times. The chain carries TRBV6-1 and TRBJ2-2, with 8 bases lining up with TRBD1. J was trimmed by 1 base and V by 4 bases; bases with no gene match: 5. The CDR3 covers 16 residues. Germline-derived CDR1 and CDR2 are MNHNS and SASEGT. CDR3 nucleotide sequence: TGTGCCAGCAGTGGATACGGGACAGGGAACACCGGGGAGCTGTTTTTT. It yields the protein CASSGYGTGNTGELFF.

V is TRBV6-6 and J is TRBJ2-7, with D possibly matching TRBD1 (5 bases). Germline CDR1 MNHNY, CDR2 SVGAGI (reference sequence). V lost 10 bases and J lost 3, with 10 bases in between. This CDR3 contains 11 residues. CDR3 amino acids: CATRRDYEQYF. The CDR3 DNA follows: TGTGCCACCCGCAGGGACTACGAGCAGTACTTC.

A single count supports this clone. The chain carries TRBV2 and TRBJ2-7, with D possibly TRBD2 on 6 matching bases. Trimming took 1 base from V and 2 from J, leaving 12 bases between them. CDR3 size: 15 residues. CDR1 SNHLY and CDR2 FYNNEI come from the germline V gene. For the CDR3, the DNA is TGTGCCAGCAGTGAAGGGAGGGTCACAGCCTACGAGCAGTACTTC. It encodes CASSEGRVTAYEQYF. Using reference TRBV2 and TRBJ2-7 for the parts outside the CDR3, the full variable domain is EPEVTQTPSHQVTQMGQEVILRCVPISNHLYFYWYRQILGQKVEFLVSFYNNEISEKSEIFDDQFSVERPDGSNFTLKIRSTKLEDSAMYFCASSEGRVTAYEQYFGPGTRLTVT.

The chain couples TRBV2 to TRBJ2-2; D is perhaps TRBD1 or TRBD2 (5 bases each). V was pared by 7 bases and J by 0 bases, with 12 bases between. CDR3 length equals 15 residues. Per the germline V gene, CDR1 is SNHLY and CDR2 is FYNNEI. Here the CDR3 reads CASTPGPANTGELFF. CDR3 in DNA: TGTGCCAGCACCCCGGGACCGGCGAACACCGGGGAGCTGTTTTTT.

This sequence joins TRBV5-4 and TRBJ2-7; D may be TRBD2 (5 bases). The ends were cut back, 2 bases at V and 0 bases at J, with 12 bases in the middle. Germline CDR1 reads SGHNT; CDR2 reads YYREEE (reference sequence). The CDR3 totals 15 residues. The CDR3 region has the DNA TGTGCCAGCAGCTTAGGCCCTGGGAGCTCCTACGAGCAGTACTTC. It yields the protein CASSLGPGSSYEQYF. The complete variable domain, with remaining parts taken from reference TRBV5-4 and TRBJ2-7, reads ETGVTQSPTHLIKTRGQQVTLRCSSQSGHNTVSWYQQALGQGPQFIFQYYREEENGRGNFPPRFSGLQFPNYSSELNVNALELDDSALYLCASSLGPGSSYEQYFGPGTRLTVT.

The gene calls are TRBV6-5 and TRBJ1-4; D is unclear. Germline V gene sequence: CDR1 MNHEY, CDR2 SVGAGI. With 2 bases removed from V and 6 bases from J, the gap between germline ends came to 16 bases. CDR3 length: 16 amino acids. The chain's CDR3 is CASSYVRQEVDEKLFF. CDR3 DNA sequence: TGTGCCAGCAGTTACGTTCGGCAAGAGGTCGATGAAAAACTGTTTTTT.

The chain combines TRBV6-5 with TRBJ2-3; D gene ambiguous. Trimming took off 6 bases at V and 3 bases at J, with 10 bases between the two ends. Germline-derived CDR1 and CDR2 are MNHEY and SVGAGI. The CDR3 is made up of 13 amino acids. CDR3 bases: TGTGCCAGCAGCTTCCGCCTAACAGATACGCAGTATTTT. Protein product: CASSFRLTDTQYF.

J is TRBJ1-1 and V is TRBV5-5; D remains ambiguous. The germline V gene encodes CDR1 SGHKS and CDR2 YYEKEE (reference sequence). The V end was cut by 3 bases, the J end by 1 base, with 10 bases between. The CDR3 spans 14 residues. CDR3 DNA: TGTGCCAGCAGCTACTACCAAACGAACACTGAAGCTTTCTTT. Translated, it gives CASSYYQTNTEAFF. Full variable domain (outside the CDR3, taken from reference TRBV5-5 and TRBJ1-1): DAGVTQSPTHLIKTRGQQVTLRCSPISGHKSVSWYQQVLGQGPQFIFQYYEKEERGRGNFPDRFSARQFPNYSSELNVNALLLGDSALYLCASSYYQTNTEAFFGQGTRLTVV.

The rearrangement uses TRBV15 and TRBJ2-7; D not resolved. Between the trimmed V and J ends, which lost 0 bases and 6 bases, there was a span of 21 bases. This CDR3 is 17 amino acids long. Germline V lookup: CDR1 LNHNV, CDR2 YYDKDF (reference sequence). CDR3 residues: CATSRDLVDGPYGEQYF. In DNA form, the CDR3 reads TGTGCCACCAGCAGAGATCTTGTAGATGGACCCTACGGCGAGCAGTACTTC.

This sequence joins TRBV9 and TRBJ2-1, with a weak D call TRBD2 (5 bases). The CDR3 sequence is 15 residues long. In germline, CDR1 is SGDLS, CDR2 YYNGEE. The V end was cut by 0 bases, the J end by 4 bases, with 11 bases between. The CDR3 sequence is CASSVVGLRYNEQFF. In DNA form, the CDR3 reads TGTGCCAGCAGCGTAGTTGGACTCCGGTACAATGAGCAGTTCTTC. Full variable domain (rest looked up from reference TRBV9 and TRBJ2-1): DSGVTQTPKHLITATGQRVTLRCSPRSGDLSVYWYQQSLDQGLQFLIQYYNGEERAKGNILERFSAQQFPDLHSELNLSSLELGDSALYFCASSVVGLRYNEQFFGPGTRLTVL.